These T cell receptor beta chains were read from a single sample in a study of early T cells in non-severe SARS-CoV-2 infection. MiXCR, run by TCRdb on the 5' RACE reads, gives a single entry per CDR3 protein. The sample has some 75,000 distinct CDR3 sequences; about 13% are singletons. Sequenced: whole blood. The receptors were sampled from an adult who was a healthcare worker with PCR-confirmed SARS-CoV-2 infection or an uninfected control (not recorded which). Both conserved end residues are part of each CDR3. The order of the fields is D gene, V gene, clone size, J gene, CDR3 length, CDR3 protein, CDR3 DNA. D genes are given only for firm matches. The size entry is marked missing in some rows and otherwise reads once, few, many or a size class.

-,TRBV18,many,TRBJ2-7,12,CASSPRGYEQYF,TGTGCCAGCTCACCACGGGGGTACGAGCAGTACTTC
TRBD1,TRBV4-1,-,TRBJ1-5,17,CASSQGPSGQRNQPQHF,TGCGCCAGCAGCCAAGGACCCTCGGGACAGAGGAATCAGCCCCAGCATTTT
TRBD2,TRBV6-2/TRBV6-3,few,TRBJ2-2,15,CASILAGVNTGELFF,TGTGCCAGCATCTTAGCGGGGGTCAACACCGGGGAGCTGTTTTTT
TRBD1,TRBV5-1,-,TRBJ2-7,15,CASSLGQGPSYEQYF,TGCGCCAGCAGCTTAGGACAGGGTCCCTCCTACGAGCAGTACTTC
-,TRBV12-3/TRBV12-4,-,TRBJ2-3,15,CASSFPFRVGDTQYF,TGTGCCAGCAGTTTTCCTTTCAGGGTAGGAGATACGCAGTATTTT
-,TRBV7-9,-,TRBJ2-7,11,CASTLMGEQYF,TGTGCCAGCACCCTTATGGGCGAGCAGTACTTC
TRBD2,TRBV6-4,-,TRBJ2-2,18,CASTSGLAGGPGSGELFF,TGTGCCAGCACCTCCGGACTAGCGGGGGGGCCGGGCAGCGGGGAGCTGTTTTTT
TRBD1,TRBV2,many,TRBJ1-6,13,CASTTTGASPLHF,TGTGCCAGCACCACGACAGGGGCTTCACCCCTCCACTTT
-,TRBV11-2,-,TRBJ2-7,15,CASSFGGGPFYEQYF,TGTGCCAGCAGCTTTGGAGGGGGGCCATTCTACGAGCAGTACTTC
-,TRBV10-2,few,TRBJ1-1,12,CASRPWDTEAFF,TGCGCCAGCAGGCCTTGGGACACTGAAGCTTTCTTT
TRBD1,TRBV18,-,TRBJ2-3,16,CASSPQGTGSTDTQYF,TGTGCCAGCTCACCACAGGGGACAGGAAGCACAGATACGCAGTATTTT
TRBD2,TRBV9,many,TRBJ2-1,20,CASSVGGLAGGPWGYNEQFF,TGTGCCAGCAGCGTAGGAGGACTAGCGGGGGGGCCATGGGGCTACAATGAGCAGTTCTTC
-,TRBV29-1,many,TRBJ2-1,14,CSSWGARRNGEQFF,TGCAGCTCATGGGGGGCTAGGAGAAATGGTGAGCAGTTCTTC
-,TRBV4-1,many,TRBJ2-3,17,CASTQKGRADSTDTQYF,TGCGCCAGCACCCAAAAGGGAAGGGCGGATAGCACAGATACGCAGTATTTT
TRBD2,TRBV20-1,many,TRBJ2-3,19,CSARDPGSGGRASTDTQYF,TGCAGTGCTAGAGATCCGGGTAGCGGGGGTCGGGCTAGCACAGATACGCAGTATTTT
-,TRBV5-1,few,TRBJ2-3,16,CASSKDPHGWGDTQYF,TGCGCCAGCAGCAAAGATCCGCACGGGTGGGGAGATACGCAGTATTTT
-,TRBV4-3,many,TRBJ2-6,15,CASSGGVSGANVLTF,TGCGCCAGCAGCGGGGGAGTCTCTGGGGCCAACGTCCTGACTTTC